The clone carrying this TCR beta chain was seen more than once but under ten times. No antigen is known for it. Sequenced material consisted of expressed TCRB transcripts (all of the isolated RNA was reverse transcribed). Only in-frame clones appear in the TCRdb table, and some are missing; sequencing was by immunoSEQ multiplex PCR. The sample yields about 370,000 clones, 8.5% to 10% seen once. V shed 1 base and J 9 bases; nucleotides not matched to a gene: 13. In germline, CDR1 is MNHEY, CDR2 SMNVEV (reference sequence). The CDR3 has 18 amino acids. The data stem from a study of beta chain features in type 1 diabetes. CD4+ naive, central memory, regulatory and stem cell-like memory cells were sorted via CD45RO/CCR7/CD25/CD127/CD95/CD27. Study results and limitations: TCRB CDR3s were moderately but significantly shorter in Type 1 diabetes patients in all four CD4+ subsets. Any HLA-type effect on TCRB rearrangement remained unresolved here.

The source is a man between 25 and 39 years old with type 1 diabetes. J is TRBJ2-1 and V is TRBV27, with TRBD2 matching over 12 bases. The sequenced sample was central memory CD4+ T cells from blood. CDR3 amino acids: CASSLLASGRAGSGEQFF. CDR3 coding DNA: TGTGCCAGCAGTTTATTGGCTAGCGGGAGGGCCGGGTCAGGTGAGCAGTTCTTC.